Sequencing of this T cell receptor (beta chain) was carried out in a study of T cell changes during pregnancy in multiple sclerosis. Clones were sequenced by immunoSEQ multiplex PCR, and TCRdb holds only the in-frame ones, with some missing. The data show tens of thousands of clones, with 90% to 95% seen just once and approximately 5% held by the top ten. The material was CD8+ T cells from peripheral blood mononuclear cells, obtained before pregnancy. This receptor was taken from a female donor with multiple sclerosis, enrolled in a pregnancy study.

CDR3 DNA sequence: TGTGCCATCAGTGAGGGGGGAGGTGAGCAGTACTTC. This gives the protein CAISEGGGEQYF. The J gene is TRBJ2-7, the V gene TRBV10-3, with TRBD2 as a possible D gene (6 bases). Trimming cost V 2 bases and J 7 bases, with 9 bases left between them. The CDR3 is made up of 12 amino acids. CDR1 and CDR2 from the germline V gene are ENHRY and SYGVKD.